This TCR beta chain is from a study of blood T cell repertoires in COVID-19. For the study at large: Nucleic acid was either cDNA or gDNA, and it came from T cells, B-cell-depleted T cells, or PBMCs.

Original analysis: Amplification of reference gene primers provided the estimated nucleated cell counts. TCRdb keeps only in-frame clones here, not all; method: immunoSEQ multiplex PCR. That table is the source of V, J and clone size, and D and trimming were worked out from the DNA. The table has approximately 150,000 clones, around 80% seen once. This clone has only a few counts. Germline assignment: CDR1 SNHLY and CDR2 FYNNEI. The CDR3 has 15 amino acids. The V end lost 4 bases, the J end lost 5 bases, and 17 bases lay between the germline ends. All enrollees were roughly 18 to 95 years old and from about 25 US areas.

The chain uses TRBV2 and TRBJ2-5; maybe TRBD1 (5 bases). The sequence came from a woman aged 45-65 years who had recovered from COVID-19. Sequencing used PBMCs or T cells enriched from blood (not recorded which). CDR3 amino acids: CASSVSQGRVETQYF. For the CDR3, the DNA is TGTGCCAGCAGTGTCAGCCAGGGTAGGGTGGAGACCCAGTACTTC.